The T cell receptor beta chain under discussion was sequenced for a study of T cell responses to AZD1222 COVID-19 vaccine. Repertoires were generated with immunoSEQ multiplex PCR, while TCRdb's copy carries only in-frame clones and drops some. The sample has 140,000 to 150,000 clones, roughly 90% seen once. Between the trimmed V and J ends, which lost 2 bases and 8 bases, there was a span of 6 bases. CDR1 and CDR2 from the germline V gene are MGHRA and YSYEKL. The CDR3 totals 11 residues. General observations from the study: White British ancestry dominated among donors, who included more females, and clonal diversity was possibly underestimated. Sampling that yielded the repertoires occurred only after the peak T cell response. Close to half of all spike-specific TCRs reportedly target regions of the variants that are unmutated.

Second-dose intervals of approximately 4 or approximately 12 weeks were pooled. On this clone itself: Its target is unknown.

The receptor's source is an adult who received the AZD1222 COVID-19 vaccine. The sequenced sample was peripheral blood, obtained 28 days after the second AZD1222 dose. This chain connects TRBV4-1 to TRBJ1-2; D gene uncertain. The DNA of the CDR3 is TGCGCCAGCAGCCAATTGGGAGGCTACACCTTC. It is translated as CASSQLGGYTF.